Sequencing of this TCR beta chain was carried out in a study of blood T cell repertoires in COVID-19. Study information: The study drew acute and convalescent COVID-19 samples from the United States, Italy and Spain.

Cohort allocation depended upon clinical history that participants reported. Germline V gene lookup returns CDR1 SNHLY and CDR2 FYNNEI. The CDR3 consists of 14 residues. The V segment lost 9 bases and the J segment 1 base; nucleotides outside the gene matches: 9. Sequencing was performed with immunoSEQ multiplex PCR; in TCRdb, only in-frame clones are kept and a portion is missing. Of over 200,000 clones listed, approximately 80% were seen once; the top ten hold 15%. The chain combines TRBV2 with TRBJ2-7, with TRBD2 matching over 7 bases. Sequencing input: PBMCs or T cells enriched from blood (not recorded which). The source of this sequence is a man in his forties who had recovered from COVID-19. The CDR3 spells CASLFREESYEQYF. DNA of the CDR3: TGTGCCAGTTTGTTCCGGGAGGAGTCCTACGAGCAGTACTTC.